The entry below describes one TCR beta chain. Its antigen remains unidentified. TCR beta CDR3 regions were amplified from RNA transcripts. The HTBI set primed first-round TCR CDR3 RT-PCR. TCRdb passed the multiplex PCR reads through MiXCR, listing each CDR3 protein once. Among 400,000 to 450,000 distinct CDR3 sequences listed, roughly 14% were seen once. Germline V gives CDR1 SGHAT, CDR2 FQNNGV. V lost 4 bases, J lost 2 bases, and 22 bases lay in between. The length of the CDR3 is 18 residues. The sample is drawn from a study of T cells in Graves' hyperthyroidism and ophthalmopathy. Study-level results: Before onset, by a median of about six months, the model predicted ophthalmopathy.

Enrolled ophthalmopathy patients presented with a Clinical Activity Score of at least 3, a NOSPECS grade of at least 4, and disease duration under 3 months. Extraction of PBMCs used roughly 9.3 ml of fresh peripheral blood. This chain joins TRBV11-2 and TRBJ2-3; perhaps TRBD2 as D (5 bases). Sequenced input: blood. The receptor was isolated from a man between 18 and 29 years old with Graves' ophthalmopathy. The CDR3 DNA follows: TGTGCCAGCAGCTCGACAACGGGGTGGGATCCCCACACAGATACGCAGTATTTT. Translation: CASSSTTGWDPHTDTQYF.